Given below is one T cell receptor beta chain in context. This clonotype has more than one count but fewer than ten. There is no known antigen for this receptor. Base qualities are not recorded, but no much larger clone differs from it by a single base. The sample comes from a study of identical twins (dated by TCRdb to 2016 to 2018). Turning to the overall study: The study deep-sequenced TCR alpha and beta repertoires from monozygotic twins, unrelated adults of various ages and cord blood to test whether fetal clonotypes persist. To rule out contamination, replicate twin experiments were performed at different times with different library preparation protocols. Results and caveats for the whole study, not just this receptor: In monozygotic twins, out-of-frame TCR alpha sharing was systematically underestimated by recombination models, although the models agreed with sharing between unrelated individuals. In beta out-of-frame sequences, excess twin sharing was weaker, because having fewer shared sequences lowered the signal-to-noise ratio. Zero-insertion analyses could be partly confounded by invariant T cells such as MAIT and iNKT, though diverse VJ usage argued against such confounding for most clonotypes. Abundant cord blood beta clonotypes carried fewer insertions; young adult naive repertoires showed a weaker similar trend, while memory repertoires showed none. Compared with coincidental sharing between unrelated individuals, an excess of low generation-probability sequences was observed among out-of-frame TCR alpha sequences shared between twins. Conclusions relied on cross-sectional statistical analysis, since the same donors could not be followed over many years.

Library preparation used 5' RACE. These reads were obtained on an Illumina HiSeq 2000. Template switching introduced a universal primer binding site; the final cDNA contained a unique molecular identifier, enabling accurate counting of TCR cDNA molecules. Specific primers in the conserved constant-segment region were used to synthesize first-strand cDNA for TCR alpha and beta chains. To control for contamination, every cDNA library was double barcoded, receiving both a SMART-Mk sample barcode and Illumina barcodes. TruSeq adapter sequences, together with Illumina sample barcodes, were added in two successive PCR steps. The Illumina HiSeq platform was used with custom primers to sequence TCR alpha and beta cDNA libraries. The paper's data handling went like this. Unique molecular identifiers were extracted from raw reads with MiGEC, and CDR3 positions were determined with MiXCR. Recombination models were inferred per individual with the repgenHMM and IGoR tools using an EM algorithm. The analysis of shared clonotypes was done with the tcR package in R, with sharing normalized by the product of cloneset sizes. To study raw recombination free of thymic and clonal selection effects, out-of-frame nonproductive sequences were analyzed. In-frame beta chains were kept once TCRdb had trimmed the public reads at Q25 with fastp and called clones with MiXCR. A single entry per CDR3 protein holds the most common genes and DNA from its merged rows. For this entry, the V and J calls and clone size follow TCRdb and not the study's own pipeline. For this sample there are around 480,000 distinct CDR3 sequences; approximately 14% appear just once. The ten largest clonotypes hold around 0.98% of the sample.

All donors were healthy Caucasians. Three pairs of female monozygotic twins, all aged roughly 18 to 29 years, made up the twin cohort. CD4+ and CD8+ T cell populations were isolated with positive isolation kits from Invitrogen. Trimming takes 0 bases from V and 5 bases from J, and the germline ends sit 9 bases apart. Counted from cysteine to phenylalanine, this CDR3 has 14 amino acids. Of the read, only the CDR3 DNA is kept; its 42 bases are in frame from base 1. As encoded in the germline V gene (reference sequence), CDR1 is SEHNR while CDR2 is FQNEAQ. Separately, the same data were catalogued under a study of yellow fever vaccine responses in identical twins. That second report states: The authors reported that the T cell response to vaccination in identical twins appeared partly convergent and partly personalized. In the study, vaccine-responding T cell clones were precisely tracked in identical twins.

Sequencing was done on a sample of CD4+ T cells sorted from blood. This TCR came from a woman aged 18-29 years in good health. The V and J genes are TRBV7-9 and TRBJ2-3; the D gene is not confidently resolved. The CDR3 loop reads CASSLAAVVDTQYF. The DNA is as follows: TGTGCCAGCAGCTTAGCGGCGGTGGTAGATACGCAGTATTTT.